This TCR beta chain was recovered during a study of T-cell reconstitution after alpha-beta-depleted transplantation in children. This clonotype was found a few times. The ends were cut back, 4 bases at V and 7 bases at J, with 5 bases in the middle. The germline gives CDR1 LNHNV, CDR2 YYDKDF (reference sequence). The CDR3 sequence is 11 residues long. Unique molecular identifiers were incorporated during preparation of the TCRbeta library. Each CDR3 protein is one row after TCRdb ran MiXCR on the PCR reads. The table includes hundreds of thousands of distinct CDR3 sequences, approximately 20% detected once.

This specimen consisted of PBMCs from the stem cell graft donor, obtained from the stem cell graft. The source is a human donor who donated a stem cell graft to a child with acute lymphoblastic leukemia. The rearrangement joins TRBV15 to TRBJ2-1; D not certain. The CDR3 loop reads CATSILNEQFF. CDR3 DNA sequence: TGTGCCACCAGCATCCTTAATGAGCAGTTCTTC.